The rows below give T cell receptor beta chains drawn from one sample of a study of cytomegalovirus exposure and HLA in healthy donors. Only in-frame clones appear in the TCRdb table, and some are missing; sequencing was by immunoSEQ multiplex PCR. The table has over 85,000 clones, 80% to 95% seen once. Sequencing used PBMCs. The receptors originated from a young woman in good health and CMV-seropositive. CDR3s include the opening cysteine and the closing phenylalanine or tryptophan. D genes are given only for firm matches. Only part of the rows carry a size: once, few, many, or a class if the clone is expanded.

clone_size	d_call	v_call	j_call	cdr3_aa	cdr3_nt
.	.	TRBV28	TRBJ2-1	CASSSSDGTPCYNEQFF	TGTGCCAGCAGTTCCTCGGATGGGACACCTTGTTACAATGAGCAGTTCTTC
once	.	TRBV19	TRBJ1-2	CASTDPTTGRNYGYTF	TGTGCCAGTACTGATCCCACGACAGGCAGAAACTATGGCTACACCTTC
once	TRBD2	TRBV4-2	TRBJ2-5	CASSQGLTTSGAMETQYF	TGTGCCAGCAGCCAAGGGCTTACGACTAGCGGGGCCATGGAGACCCAGTACTTC
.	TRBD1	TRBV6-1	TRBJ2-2	CASSLTGSTGELFF	TGTGCCAGCAGTTTGACAGGGTCCACCGGGGAGCTGTTTTTT
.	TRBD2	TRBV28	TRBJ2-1	CASSPPGGNEQFF	TGTGCCAGCAGCCCTCCGGGGGGTAATGAGCAGTTCTTC
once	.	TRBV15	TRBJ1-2	CATSTGTSYGYTF	TGTGCCACCAGCACCGGGACAAGCTATGGCTACACCTTC
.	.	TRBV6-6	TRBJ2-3	CASEEGETDTQYF	TGTGCCAGCGAAGAGGGGGAAACAGATACGCAGTATTTT
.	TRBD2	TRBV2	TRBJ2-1	CASSGLAEYNEQFF	TGTGCCAGCAGCGGACTAGCGGAATACAATGAGCAGTTCTTC
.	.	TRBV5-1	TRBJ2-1	CASSTPTSTYNEQFF	TGCGCCAGCAGCACTCCGACTAGTACCTACAATGAGCAGTTCTTC
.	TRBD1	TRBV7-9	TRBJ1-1	CASSSTGGWTEAFF	TGTGCCAGCAGCTCGACAGGGGGCTGGACTGAAGCTTTCTTT
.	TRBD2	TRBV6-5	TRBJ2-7	CASSYRGGGYEQYF	TGTGCCAGCAGTTACCGCGGGGGGGGTTACGAGCAGTACTTC
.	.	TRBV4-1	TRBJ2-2	CASSQDPANTGELFF	TGCGCCAGCAGCCAAGATCCAGCGAACACCGGGGAGCTGTTTTTT
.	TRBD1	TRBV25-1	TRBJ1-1	CASSDPTGTGRFEAFF	TGTGCCAGCAGTGACCCCACCGGGACAGGGAGGTTTGAAGCTTTCTTT
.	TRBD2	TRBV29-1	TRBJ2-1	CSGLRGVYNEQFF	TGCAGCGGACTCCGGGGGGTTTACAATGAGCAGTTCTTC
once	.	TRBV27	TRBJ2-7	CASTKGGFQGSSSYEQYF	TGTGCCAGCACCAAGGGCGGCTTCCAGGGCTCAAGCTCCTACGAGCAGTACTTC
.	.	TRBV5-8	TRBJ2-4	CASSRGVAKNIQYF	TGTGCCAGCAGCCGGGGAGTAGCCAAAAACATTCAGTACTTC
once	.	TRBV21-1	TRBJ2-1	CASPRGLAGGKDEQFF	TGTGCCAGCCCAAGGGGACTAGCGGGAGGTAAAGATGAGCAGTTCTTC
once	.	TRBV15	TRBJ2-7	CATSRVQGGTYEQYF	TGTGCCACCAGCAGAGTTCAGGGTGGAACATACGAGCAGTACTTC
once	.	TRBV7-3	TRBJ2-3	CASSLSTVDTQYF	TGTGCCAGCAGCTTATCGACAGTAGATACGCAGTATTTT
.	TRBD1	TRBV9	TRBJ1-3	CASSVEGARNTIYF	TGTGCCAGCAGCGTCGAGGGGGCTAGAAACACCATATATTTT
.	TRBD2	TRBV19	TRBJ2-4	CASTPAGGAKNIQYF	TGTGCCAGCACACCTGCGGGAGGGGCCAAAAACATTCAGTACTTC
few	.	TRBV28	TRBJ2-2	CASSPDTGELFF	TGTGCCAGCAGTCCAGACACCGGGGAGCTGTTTTTT
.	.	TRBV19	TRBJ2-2	CASSIRRVANTGELFF	TGTGCCAGTAGTATTAGACGGGTAGCGAACACCGGGGAGCTGTTTTTT
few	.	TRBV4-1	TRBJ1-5	CASSPGFLGNQPQHF	TGCGCCAGCAGCCCAGGGTTCTTGGGCAATCAGCCCCAGCATTTT
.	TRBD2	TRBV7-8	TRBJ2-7	CASSLRSGVGLAGYGYEQYF	TGTGCCAGCAGCTTAAGGTCTGGGGTAGGGCTAGCGGGATATGGGTACGAGCAGTACTTC
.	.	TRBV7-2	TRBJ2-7	CASSLAGQAGYEQYF	TGTGCCAGCAGCTTAGCTGGGCAGGCCGGATACGAGCAGTACTTC
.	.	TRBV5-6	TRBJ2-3	CASSLAGSAYTDTQYF	TGTGCCAGCAGCTTGGCCGGTAGCGCCTACACAGATACGCAGTATTTT
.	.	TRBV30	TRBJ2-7	CACLTGGSYEQYF	TGTGCCTGCTTGACAGGTGGGTCCTACGAGCAGTACTTC
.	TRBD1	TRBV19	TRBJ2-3	CASSTGQATDTQYF	TGTGCCAGTAGTACGGGACAGGCCACAGATACGCAGTATTTT
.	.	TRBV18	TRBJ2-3	CASSLPAASDTQYF	TGTGCCAGCTCACTCCCCGCGGCATCAGATACGCAGTATTTT
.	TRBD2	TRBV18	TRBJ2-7	CASSLINTAGGSYEQYF	TGTGCCAGCTCACTAATAAACACAGCGGGAGGTTCGTACGAGCAGTACTTC
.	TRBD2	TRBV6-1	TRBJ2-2	CASSKGLAGATLNTGELFF	TGTGCCAGCAGTAAAGGACTAGCGGGAGCAACCCTAAACACCGGGGAGCTGTTTTTT
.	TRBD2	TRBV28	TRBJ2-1	CASSLVAGTYNEQFF	TGTGCCAGCAGTTTGGTAGCGGGAACGTACAATGAGCAGTTCTTC
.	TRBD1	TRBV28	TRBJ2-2	CASSSGQGAFTGELFF	TGTGCCAGCAGTTCGGGACAGGGGGCCTTCACCGGGGAGCTGTTTTTT
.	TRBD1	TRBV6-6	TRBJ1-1	CASSPRQGVNTEAFF	TGTGCCAGCAGTCCGAGACAGGGAGTGAACACTGAAGCTTTCTTT
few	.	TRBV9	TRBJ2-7	CASSVAPVGVTYEQYF	TGTGCCAGCAGCGTAGCGCCAGTGGGAGTCACCTACGAGCAGTACTTC
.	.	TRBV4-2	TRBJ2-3	CASSQDLVSPTQYF	TGTGCCAGCAGCCAAGATCTAGTTTCCCCTACGCAGTATTTT
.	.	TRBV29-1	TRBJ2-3	CSVELDTDTQYF	TGCAGCGTTGAACTAGACACAGATACGCAGTATTTT
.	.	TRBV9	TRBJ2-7	CASSVGALTGYEQYF	TGTGCCAGCAGCGTAGGGGCACTGACAGGCTACGAGCAGTACTTC
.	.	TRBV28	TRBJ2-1	CASSTLSGTPYNEQFF	TGTGCCAGCAGTACCCTTTCCGGGACTCCCTACAATGAGCAGTTCTTC
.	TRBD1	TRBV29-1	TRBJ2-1	CSVQRQGWRGEQFF	TGCAGCGTTCAAAGACAGGGGTGGAGGGGTGAGCAGTTCTTC
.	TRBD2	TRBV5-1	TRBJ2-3	CASSLTSGMSTDTQYF	TGCGCCAGCAGCTTGACTAGCGGGATGAGCACAGATACGCAGTATTTT
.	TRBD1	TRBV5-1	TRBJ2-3	CASSLVRQGSRSTDTQYF	TGCGCCAGCAGCTTGGTACGACAGGGTTCCCGTAGCACAGATACGCAGTATTTT
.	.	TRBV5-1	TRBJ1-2	CASSHDTSNYGYTF	TGCGCCAGCAGTCACGACACTTCTAACTATGGCTACACCTTC
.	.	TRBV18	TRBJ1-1	CASSPRGQPNTEAFF	TGTGCCAGCTCACCGAGAGGACAGCCGAACACTGAAGCTTTCTTT
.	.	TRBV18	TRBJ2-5	CASSQRGQETQYF	TGTGCCAGCTCACAGAGAGGTCAAGAGACCCAGTACTTC
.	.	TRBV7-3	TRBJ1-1	CASSLRGAGTEAFF	TGTGCCAGCAGCTTAAGGGGAGCGGGCACTGAAGCTTTCTTT
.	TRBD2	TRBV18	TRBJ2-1	CASSPLVGGAGDEQFF	TGTGCCAGCTCACCTCTCGTTGGCGGTGCGGGAGATGAGCAGTTCTTC
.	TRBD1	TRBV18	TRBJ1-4	CASSPQGAYEKLFF	TGTGCCAGCTCACCACAGGGGGCGTATGAAAAACTGTTTTTT
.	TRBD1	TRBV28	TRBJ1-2	CASSLSPRTGSGYTF	TGTGCCAGCAGTTTATCCCCCCGGACAGGGAGTGGCTACACCTTC
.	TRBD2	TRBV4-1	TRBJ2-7	CASSQDFGREGTYEQYF	TGCGCCAGCAGCCAAGATTTCGGGCGGGAGGGAACCTACGAGCAGTACTTC